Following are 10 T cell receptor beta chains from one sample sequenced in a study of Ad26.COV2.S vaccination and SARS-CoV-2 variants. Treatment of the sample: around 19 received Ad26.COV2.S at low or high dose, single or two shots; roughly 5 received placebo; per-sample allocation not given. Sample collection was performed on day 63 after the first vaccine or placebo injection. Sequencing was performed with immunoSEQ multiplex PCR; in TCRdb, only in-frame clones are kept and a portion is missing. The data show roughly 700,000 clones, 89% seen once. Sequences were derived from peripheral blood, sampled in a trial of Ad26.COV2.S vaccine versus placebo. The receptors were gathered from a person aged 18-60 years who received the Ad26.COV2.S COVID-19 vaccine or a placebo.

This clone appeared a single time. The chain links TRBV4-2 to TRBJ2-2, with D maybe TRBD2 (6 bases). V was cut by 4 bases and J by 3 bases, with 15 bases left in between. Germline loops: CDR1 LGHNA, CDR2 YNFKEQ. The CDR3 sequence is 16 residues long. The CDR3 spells CASSPSEGSDTGELFF. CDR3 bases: TGTGCCAGCAGCCCCTCGGAGGGGAGCGACACCGGGGAGCTGTTTTTT.

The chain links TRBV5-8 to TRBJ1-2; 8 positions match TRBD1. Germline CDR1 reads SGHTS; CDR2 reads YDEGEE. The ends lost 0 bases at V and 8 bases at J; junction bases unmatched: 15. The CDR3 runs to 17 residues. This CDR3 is CASSLGTNRDRSEGYTF. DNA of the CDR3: TGTGCCAGCAGCTTGGGGACCAACCGGGACAGGTCTGAAGGCTACACCTTC.

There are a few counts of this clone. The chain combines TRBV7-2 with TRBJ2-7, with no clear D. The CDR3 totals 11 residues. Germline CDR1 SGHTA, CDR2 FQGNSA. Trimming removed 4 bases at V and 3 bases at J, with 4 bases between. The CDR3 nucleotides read TGTGCCAGCAGCTCAAACTACGAGCAGTACTTC. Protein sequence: CASSSNYEQYF.

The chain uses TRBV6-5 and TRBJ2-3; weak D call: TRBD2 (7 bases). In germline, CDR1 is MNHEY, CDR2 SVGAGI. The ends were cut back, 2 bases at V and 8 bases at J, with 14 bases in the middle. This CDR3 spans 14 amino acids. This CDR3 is CASSYGEGVGTQYF. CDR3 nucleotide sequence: TGTGCCAGCAGTTACGGGGAGGGGGTTGGTACGCAGTATTTT.

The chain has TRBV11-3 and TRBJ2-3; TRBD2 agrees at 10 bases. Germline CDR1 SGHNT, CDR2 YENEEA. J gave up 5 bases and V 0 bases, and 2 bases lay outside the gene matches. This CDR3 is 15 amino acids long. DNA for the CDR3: TGTGCCAGCAGCTTAGAGTCTAGCGGGGGAGATACGCAGTATTTT. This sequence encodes CASSLESSGGDTQYF.

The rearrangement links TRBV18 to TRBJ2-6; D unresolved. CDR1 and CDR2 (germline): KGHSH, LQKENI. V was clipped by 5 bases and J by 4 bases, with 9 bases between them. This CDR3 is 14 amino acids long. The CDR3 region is CASSEDPGANVLTF. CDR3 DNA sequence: TGTGCCAGCTCAGAGGACCCGGGGGCCAACGTCCTGACTTTC.

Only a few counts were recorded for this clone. The CDR3 sequence is CASSLEVRNTEAFF. The CDR3 nucleotides read TGTGCCAGCAGCTTGGAGGTCCGGAACACTGAAGCTTTCTTT. The gene calls are TRBV5-8 and TRBJ1-1; D unresolved. Trimming cost V 0 bases and J 1 base, with 7 bases left between them. The germline gives CDR1 SGHTS, CDR2 YDEGEE. The CDR3 is made up of 14 amino acids.

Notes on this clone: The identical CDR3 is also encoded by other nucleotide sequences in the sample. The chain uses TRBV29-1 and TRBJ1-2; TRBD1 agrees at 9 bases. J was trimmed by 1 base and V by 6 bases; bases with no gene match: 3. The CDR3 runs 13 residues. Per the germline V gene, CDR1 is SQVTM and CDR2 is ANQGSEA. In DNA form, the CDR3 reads TGCAGCGTGACAGGGGGTCTTAACTATGGCTACACCTTC. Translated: CSVTGGLNYGYTF.

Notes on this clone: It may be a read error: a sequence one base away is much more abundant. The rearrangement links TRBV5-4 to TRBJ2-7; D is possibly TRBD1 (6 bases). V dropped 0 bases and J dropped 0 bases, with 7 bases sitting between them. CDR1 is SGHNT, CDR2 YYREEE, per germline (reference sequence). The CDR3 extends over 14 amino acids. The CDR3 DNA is TGTGCCAGCAGCTTGGGGGACAACTCCTACGAGCAGTACTTC. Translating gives CASSLGDNSYEQYF.

The CDR3 reads CASGDRTMNTEAFF. DNA for the CDR3: TGTGCCAGCGGGGACAGGACGATGAACACTGAAGCTTTCTTT. The rearrangement uses TRBV27 and TRBJ1-1, with TRBD1 matching over 8 bases. CDR1 and CDR2 from the germline V gene are MNHEY and SMNVEV (reference sequence). CDR3 length equals 14 residues. Trimming cost V 8 bases and J 0 bases; bases outside gene matches: 5.